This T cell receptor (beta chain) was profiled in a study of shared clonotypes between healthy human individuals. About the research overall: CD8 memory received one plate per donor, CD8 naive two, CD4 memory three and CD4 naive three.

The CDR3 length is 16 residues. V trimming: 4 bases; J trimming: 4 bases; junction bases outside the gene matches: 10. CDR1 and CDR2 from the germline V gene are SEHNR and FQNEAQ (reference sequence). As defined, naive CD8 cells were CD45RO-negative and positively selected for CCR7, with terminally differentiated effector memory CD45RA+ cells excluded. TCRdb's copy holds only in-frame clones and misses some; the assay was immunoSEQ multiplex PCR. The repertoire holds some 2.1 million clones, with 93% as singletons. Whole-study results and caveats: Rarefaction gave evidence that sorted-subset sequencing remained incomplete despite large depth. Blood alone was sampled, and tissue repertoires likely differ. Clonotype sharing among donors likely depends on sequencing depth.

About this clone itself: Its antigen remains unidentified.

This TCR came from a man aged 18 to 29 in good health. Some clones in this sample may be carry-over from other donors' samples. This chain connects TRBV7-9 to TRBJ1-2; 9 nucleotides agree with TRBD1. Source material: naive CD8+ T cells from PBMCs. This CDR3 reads CASSSPGQGVVYGYTF. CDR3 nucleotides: TGTGCCAGCAGCTCACCGGGACAGGGTGTAGTCTATGGCTACACCTTC.